The rows below give T cell receptor beta chains drawn from one sample of a study of shared clonotypes between healthy human individuals. The table came from immunoSEQ multiplex PCR; TCRdb's copy has only in-frame clones and leaves some out. Of 470,000 or so clones detected, around 73% appear once; the ten largest clones hold 12%. Sequences were obtained from PBMCs. Source of these receptors: a middle-aged woman in good health. Some clones in this sample may be carry-over from other donors' samples. Both conserved end residues are part of each CDR3. D genes are given only for firm matches. For some rows the clone size is stated as once, few or many, or as a class when expanded; others skip it.

j_call: TRBJ2-7; v_call: TRBV7-7; clone_size: NA; d_call: TRBD2; cdr3_nt: TGTGCCAGCAGCCCCCTAGCGGGAGGGCCATTCGAGCAGTACTTC; cdr3_aa: CASSPLAGGPFEQYF
j_call: TRBJ1-2; v_call: TRBV4-2; clone_size: NA; d_call: TRBD1; cdr3_nt: TGTGCCAGCAGCCAAGATTTGCAGGGGGGGTATGGCTACACCTTC; cdr3_aa: CASSQDLQGGYGYTF
j_call: TRBJ2-6; v_call: TRBV7-2; clone_size: NA; d_call: TRBD1; cdr3_nt: TGTGCCAGCAGCCAGGACAGGGTGGGCTCTGGGGCCAACGTCCTGACTTTC; cdr3_aa: CASSQDRVGSGANVLTF
j_call: TRBJ2-7; v_call: TRBV7-2; clone_size: NA; d_call: TRBD1; cdr3_nt: TGTGCCAGCAGCTTATCACAGGGGGCGGGCAACGAGCAGTACTTC; cdr3_aa: CASSLSQGAGNEQYF
j_call: TRBJ2-2; v_call: TRBV29-1; clone_size: NA; d_call: TRBD2; cdr3_nt: TGCAGCGTCCAATTCGGGGGGTACACCGGGGAGCTGTTTTTT; cdr3_aa: CSVQFGGYTGELFF
j_call: TRBJ1-1; v_call: TRBV7-3; clone_size: NA; d_call: NA; cdr3_nt: TGTGCCAGCGGCAGACCCAACACTGAAGCTTTCTTT; cdr3_aa: CASGRPNTEAFF
j_call: TRBJ2-3; v_call: TRBV6-4; clone_size: few; d_call: TRBD1; cdr3_nt: TGTGCCAGCAGTGAAGGGAAGGGGGCGGATACGCAGTATTTT; cdr3_aa: CASSEGKGADTQYF
j_call: TRBJ2-5; v_call: TRBV15; clone_size: few; d_call: NA; cdr3_nt: TGTGCCACCAGCAGGGACCCCCAACAGCAAGAGACCCAGTACTTC; cdr3_aa: CATSRDPQQQETQYF
j_call: TRBJ2-7; v_call: TRBV11-2; clone_size: NA; d_call: NA; cdr3_nt: TGTGCCAGCAGCTTCGACCCTACTAGTTCCTACGAGCAGTACTTC; cdr3_aa: CASSFDPTSSYEQYF
j_call: TRBJ1-6; v_call: TRBV30; clone_size: NA; d_call: TRBD1; cdr3_nt: TGTGCCTGGAGTGTACTCGCGGACAGGGGGTTATTTAATTCACCCCTCCACTTT; cdr3_aa: CAWSVLADRGLFNSPLHF
j_call: TRBJ2-1; v_call: TRBV6-6; clone_size: NA; d_call: NA; cdr3_nt: TGTGCCAGCAGTTACTCGGATGGGACGAACAATGAGCAGTTCTTC; cdr3_aa: CASSYSDGTNNEQFF
j_call: TRBJ2-7; v_call: TRBV2; clone_size: once; d_call: TRBD2; cdr3_nt: TGTGCCAGCCTCGCGACTAGCGGGAGGCCTCTTGAGCAGTACTTC; cdr3_aa: CASLATSGRPLEQYF
j_call: TRBJ2-3; v_call: TRBV2; clone_size: NA; d_call: NA; cdr3_nt: TGTGCCAGCAATCTCAGAGGGGGGAGTAGGGATACGCAGTATTTT; cdr3_aa: CASNLRGGSRDTQYF
j_call: TRBJ2-1; v_call: TRBV4-2; clone_size: NA; d_call: NA; cdr3_nt: TGTGCCAGCAGCCAAGAGCTACTAGCCTATGAGCAGTTCTTC; cdr3_aa: CASSQELLAYEQFF
j_call: TRBJ2-2; v_call: TRBV4-2; clone_size: NA; d_call: NA; cdr3_nt: TGTGCCAGCAGCCAAGAGCCCCACTACCGGGAGTCCGGGGAGCTGTTTTTT; cdr3_aa: CASSQEPHYRESGELFF
j_call: TRBJ2-1; v_call: TRBV29-1; clone_size: once; d_call: NA; cdr3_nt: TGCAGCGTTGAAGAGTTGGGGGGTCTACCGCACAATGAGCAGTTCTTC; cdr3_aa: CSVEELGGLPHNEQFF
j_call: TRBJ1-2; v_call: TRBV19; clone_size: NA; d_call: NA; cdr3_nt: TGTGCCAGTAGTATAGGACCGCTTGGAGACTATGGCTACACCTTC; cdr3_aa: CASSIGPLGDYGYTF
j_call: TRBJ1-1; v_call: TRBV5-1; clone_size: NA; d_call: NA; cdr3_nt: TGCGCCAGCAGCCAGGACAGGAACACTGAAGCTTTCTTT; cdr3_aa: CASSQDRNTEAFF
j_call: TRBJ1-2; v_call: TRBV11-2; clone_size: NA; d_call: TRBD1; cdr3_nt: TGTGCCAGCAGCCGAGACAGGGTTGGCTACACCTTC; cdr3_aa: CASSRDRVGYTF
j_call: TRBJ2-5; v_call: TRBV7-3; clone_size: once; d_call: TRBD2; cdr3_nt: TGTGCCAGCAGCTTACGGAGCAAGGGGCCTCTAGCGGGAGGTGGGGAGACCCAGTACTTC; cdr3_aa: CASSLRSKGPLAGGGETQYF
j_call: TRBJ2-5; v_call: TRBV5-1; clone_size: NA; d_call: TRBD2; cdr3_nt: TGCGCCAGCAGCCTGACTAGCGGGAGGGCCGGGACCCAGTACTTC; cdr3_aa: CASSLTSGRAGTQYF
j_call: TRBJ2-1; v_call: TRBV4-1; clone_size: NA; d_call: TRBD2; cdr3_nt: TGCGCCAGCAGCCAAGAGGTGTTCGGTAGCGGGAGAAATGAGCAGTTCTTC; cdr3_aa: CASSQEVFGSGRNEQFF
j_call: TRBJ2-5; v_call: TRBV28; clone_size: NA; d_call: NA; cdr3_nt: TGTGCCAGCAGCCGGTCGAGGGGCGGCGCAGAGACCCAGTACTTC; cdr3_aa: CASSRSRGGAETQYF
j_call: TRBJ2-7; v_call: TRBV28; clone_size: NA; d_call: NA; cdr3_nt: TGTGCCAGCAGTGCCGCGACAGGATTCTACGAGCAGTACTTC; cdr3_aa: CASSAATGFYEQYF
j_call: TRBJ1-4; v_call: TRBV5-4; clone_size: NA; d_call: NA; cdr3_nt: TGTGCCAGCAGTCTTGCCTTGGGAACAACTAATGAAAAACTGTTTTTT; cdr3_aa: CASSLALGTTNEKLFF
j_call: TRBJ2-5; v_call: TRBV5-1; clone_size: NA; d_call: TRBD1; cdr3_nt: TGCGCCAGCAGCTTGGAGCTGACAGGGAACCAAGAGACCCAGTACTTC; cdr3_aa: CASSLELTGNQETQYF
j_call: TRBJ1-2; v_call: TRBV29-1; clone_size: NA; d_call: NA; cdr3_nt: TGCAGCGTTGCGTGGGGGGCTGGTTATGGCTACACCTTC; cdr3_aa: CSVAWGAGYGYTF
j_call: TRBJ2-7; v_call: TRBV5-1; clone_size: NA; d_call: NA; cdr3_nt: TGCGCCAGCAGTGATGACACCCCGCCCCTGTACTTC; cdr3_aa: CASSDDTPPLYF